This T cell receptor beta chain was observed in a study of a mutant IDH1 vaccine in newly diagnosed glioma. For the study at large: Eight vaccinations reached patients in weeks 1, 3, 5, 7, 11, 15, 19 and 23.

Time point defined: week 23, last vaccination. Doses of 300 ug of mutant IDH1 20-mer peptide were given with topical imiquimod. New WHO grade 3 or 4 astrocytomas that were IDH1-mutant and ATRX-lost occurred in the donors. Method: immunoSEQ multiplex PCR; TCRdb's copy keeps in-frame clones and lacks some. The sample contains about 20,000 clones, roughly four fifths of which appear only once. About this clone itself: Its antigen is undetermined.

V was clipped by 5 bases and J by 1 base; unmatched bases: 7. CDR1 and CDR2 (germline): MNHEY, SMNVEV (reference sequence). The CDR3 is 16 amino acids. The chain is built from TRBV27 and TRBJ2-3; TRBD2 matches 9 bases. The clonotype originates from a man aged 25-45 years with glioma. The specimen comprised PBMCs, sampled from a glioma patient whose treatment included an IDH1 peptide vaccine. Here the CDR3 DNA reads TGTGCCAGCAGTAGATACATAGCGGGGGGCACAGATACGCAGTATTTT. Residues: CASSRYIAGGTDTQYF.